This TCR beta chain is drawn from a study of T-cell memory formation after mild COVID-19. The CDR3 length is 12 residues. V lost 4 bases, J lost 0 bases, and 7 bases lay in between. CDR1 SQVTM and CDR2 ANQGSEA come from the germline V gene. This clonotype turned up a few times. What it binds is not known. Study-level points and caveats: Clones that shrank (day 15 to 85) were balanced CD4/CD8, whereas later expanders leaned CD4+. Researchers report contracting CD4+ clones mostly in CM and EM, with CD8+ clones in EMRA. There was no confirmation that second-wave clones peaking on day 37 were SARS-CoV-2 specific.

Libraries for TCRalpha and TCRbeta carried sample barcodes and unique molecular identifiers via 5'RACE. TCRdb independently ran MiXCR on the 5' RACE reads; one entry per CDR3 protein. Of around 220,000 distinct CDR3 sequences in the sample, around 17% are singletons; the top ten hold 3.5%. Sequenced input: PBMCs or a T cell subset sorted from them (not recorded which). The clonotype comes from a man aged 18-30 years who had mild COVID-19 (a few samples of this study predate the infection). Cell type and time point are not known. The rearrangement joins TRBV29-1 to TRBJ2-7; D not resolved. As DNA, the CDR3 is TGCAGCGTTGGTGAAAGCTCCTACGAGCAGTACTTC. Residues: CSVGESSYEQYF.